These 5 T cell receptor beta chains originate from one sample sequenced in a study of cytomegalovirus exposure and HLA in healthy donors listed by TCRdb under 2017. The receptor library was made with the immunoSEQ multiplex PCR assay. For the multiplex PCR, a mixture combining 60 forward primers for TCR Vbeta segments and 13 reverse primers for TCR Jbeta segments was used. Not all clones reach the TCRdb copy of this immuneACCESS table, which keeps in-frame sequences only. Checked studies attribute under half of the gap to unresolved V genes and leave the rest unexplained. This sample comprises roughly 140,000 clones, around three fifths of them detected only once. 2.5% to 3.5% of the sample comes from the top ten. Input material: PBMCs. These receptors were collected from a woman aged 25 to 45 in good health and CMV-seropositive.

The chain carries TRBV10-1 and TRBJ1-2, with 8 bases fitting TRBD1. The germline CDR1 and CDR2 sequences are WNHNN and SYGVQD (reference sequence). CDR3 size: 14 residues. V lost 5 bases and J lost 7; bases outside the gene matches: 9. CDR3 in DNA: TGCGCCAGCAGTACGGACAGGGAAGACGGTGGCTACACCTTC. It encodes CASSTDREDGGYTF.

The chain has TRBV7-9 and TRBJ1-1, with D hard to call. V gave up 2 bases and J gave up 4 bases, with 11 bases separating them. Per the germline V gene, CDR1 is SEHNR and CDR2 is FQNEAQ (reference sequence). CDR3 length: 14 residues. The DNA of the CDR3 is TGTGCCAGCAGCTTAAGAGGCCAGAGCACTGAAGCTTTCTTT. Its protein product is CASSLRGQSTEAFF.

The chain has TRBV10-3 and TRBJ1-1; 8 nucleotides align to TRBD1. This CDR3 comprises 12 residues. V trimming: 10 bases; J trimming: 4 bases; junction bases outside the gene matches: 5. Germline CDR1 is ENHRY and CDR2 is SYGVKD. The CDR3 nucleotides read TGTGCCAGCTCGGGGACAGGCACTGAAGCTTTCTTT. This sequence encodes CASSGTGTEAFF.

This sequence joins TRBV2 and TRBJ2-6, with D perhaps matching TRBD2 (7 bases). Germline values: CDR1 SNHLY, CDR2 FYNNEI. V dropped 7 bases and J dropped 0 bases, with 13 bases sitting between them. CDR3 length equals 16 residues. The CDR3 DNA follows: TGTGCCAGCACTGGGGGGGGCCGCTCTGGGGCCAACGTCCTGACTTTC. As protein: CASTGGGRSGANVLTF.

The chain employs TRBV11-2 and TRBJ1-4, with D unclear. V lost 1 base, J lost 3 bases, and 9 bases lay in between. This CDR3 contains 15 residues. The germline CDR1 and CDR2 sequences are SGHAT and FQNNGV. Here the CDR3 reads CASSLARGPNEKLFF. The CDR3 region has the DNA TGTGCCAGCAGCTTAGCACGGGGTCCTAATGAAAAACTGTTTTTT.